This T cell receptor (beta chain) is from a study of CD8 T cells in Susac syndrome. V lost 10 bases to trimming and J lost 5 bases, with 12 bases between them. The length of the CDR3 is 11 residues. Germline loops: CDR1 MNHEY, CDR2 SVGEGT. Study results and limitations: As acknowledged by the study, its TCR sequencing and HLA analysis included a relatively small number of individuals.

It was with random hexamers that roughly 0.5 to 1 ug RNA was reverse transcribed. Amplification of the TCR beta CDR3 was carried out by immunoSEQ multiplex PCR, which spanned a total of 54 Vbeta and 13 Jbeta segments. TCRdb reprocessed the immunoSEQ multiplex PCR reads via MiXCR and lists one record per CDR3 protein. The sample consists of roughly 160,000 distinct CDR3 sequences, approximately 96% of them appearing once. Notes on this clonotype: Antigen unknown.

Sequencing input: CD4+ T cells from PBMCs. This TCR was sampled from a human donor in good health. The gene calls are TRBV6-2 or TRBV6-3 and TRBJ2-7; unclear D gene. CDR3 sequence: CATSVVHEQYF. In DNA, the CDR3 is TGTGCCACCTCAGTGGTCCACGAGCAGTACTTC.